This T cell receptor (beta chain) derives from a study of blood T cells in healthy people across ages. On the study more broadly: Researchers report that template switching captured about one barcoded beta molecule per two T cells. Study-level results: While age rose, TCR beta diversity per million T cells dropped in a roughly linear way.

In the case of this clonotype: What it binds is not known.

The V and J ends lost 4 bases and 0 bases respectively, with 13 bases between them. The germline CDR1 and CDR2 sequences are MNHEY and SMNVEV (reference sequence). The CDR3 totals 16 residues. A second PCR of 7 to 11 cycles used a sample-barcoded 5' primer and a J-beta primer mix. TCRdb reanalysed the 5' RACE reads using MiXCR and keeps one entry per CDR3 protein. Among hundreds of thousands of distinct CDR3 sequences, approximately 39% were seen once, and the ten largest hold approximately 22%. Input material: blood. The V gene is TRBV27, the J gene TRBJ2-1; D may be TRBD1 (5 bases). This receptor was taken from a woman aged 55-69 years in good health. The CDR3 sequence: CASSYGQPSSYNEQFF. DNA of the CDR3: TGTGCCAGCAGTTACGGACAACCGAGCTCCTACAATGAGCAGTTCTTC.